This TCR beta chain was identified during a study of vaccination and CD4 T cells after COVID-19. Oncomine TCR Beta short-read sequencing was applied to DNA from cultured CD4+ T cells. TCRdb redid the calling of the PCR reads with MiXCR, one entry per CDR3 protein. Of 12,000 or so distinct CDR3 sequences listed, about two thirds are singletons. The trim removed 6 bases at V and 10 bases at J, leaving 6 bases unmatched. Germline V gene sequence: CDR1 DFQATT, CDR2 SNEGSKA (reference sequence). CDR3 length equals 11 residues. Of note for this clonotype: Its antigen is currently unknown.

Sample treatment: approximately nine-day PBMC culture with coronavirus spike peptide pools or control peptides (ViraFEST assay). The source material was CD4+ T cells from blood, cultured in vitro. The rearrangement links TRBV20-1 to TRBJ2-1, with 7 bases that match TRBD2. The origin of this receptor is a human donor who had recovered from COVID-19. CDR3 nucleotide sequence: TGCAGTGCATGGACTAGTGAGGAGCAGTTCTTC. It specifies CSAWTSEEQFF.